These T cell receptor beta chains were read from a single sample in a study of read filtering for tumor transcriptome and immune sequencing. Each CDR3 protein gets one entry after TCRdb re-called the reads with MiXCR. Found here are about 60,000 distinct CDR3 sequences, over 11% of them singletons; the top ten hold under 55%. Sequenced sample: a population of CD138-negative cells sorted from bone marrow. The receptors derive from a donor at least 40 years old with multiple myeloma. Both conserved end residues are part of each CDR3. The order of the fields is J gene, clone size, V gene, D gene, CDR3 protein, CDR3 DNA. D genes are given only for firm matches. The size of a clone is reported for some rows only, either as once, few or many, or as a class for expanded clones.

J: TRBJ2-7; size: many; V: TRBV6-2/TRBV6-3; D: TRBD2; CDR3: CASRRSSGSGSEQYF; DNA: TGTGCCAGCAGGCGATCTAGCGGGAGTGGAAGCGAGCAGTACTTC
J: TRBJ1-2; size: many; V: TRBV6-5; D: NA; CDR3: CASSYGDRRYGYTF; DNA: TGTGCCAGCAGTTACGGGGACCGACGCTATGGCTACACCTTC
J: TRBJ2-1; size: many; V: TRBV7-2; D: NA; CDR3: CASSLGPARINEQFF; DNA: TGTGCCAGCAGCTTAGGCCCAGCGAGGATCAATGAGCAGTTCTTC
J: TRBJ2-7; size: many; V: TRBV7-2; D: NA; CDR3: CASSREGSSYEQYF; DNA: TGTGCCAGCAGCAGGGAAGGCAGTTCCTACGAGCAGTACTTC
J: TRBJ2-7; size: many; V: TRBV7-2; D: TRBD2; CDR3: CASSSRLAGNEQYF; DNA: TGTGCCAGCAGCTCAAGACTAGCGGGAAACGAGCAGTACTTC
J: TRBJ2-5; size: many; V: TRBV20-1; D: NA; CDR3: CSARGEALETQYF; DNA: TGCAGTGCTAGAGGGGAAGCCTTAGAGACCCAGTACTTC
J: TRBJ2-1; size: many; V: TRBV7-2; D: NA; CDR3: CASSLGTTDNEQFF; DNA: TGTGCCAGCAGCTTAGGGACAACCGACAATGAGCAGTTCTTC
J: TRBJ2-3; size: many; V: TRBV5-1; D: TRBD2; CDR3: CASSPATSGITDTQYF; DNA: TGCGCCAGCAGTCCGGCGACTAGCGGGATTACAGATACGCAGTATTTT
J: TRBJ2-5; size: NA; V: TRBV7-2; D: TRBD2; CDR3: CASNPGGGDHAPQYF; DNA: TGTGCCAGCAACCCCGGGGGGGGAGACCACGCCCCCCAGTACTTC
J: TRBJ2-1; size: NA; V: TRBV18; D: TRBD1; CDR3: CASSDRGAYNEQFF; DNA: TGTGCCAGCTCAGACAGGGGCGCCTACAATGAGCAGTTCTTC
J: TRBJ2-1; size: NA; V: TRBV5-1; D: NA; CDR3: CAGSFKVANEQFF; DNA: TGCGCCGGCAGCTTCAAAGTAGCCAATGAGCAGTTCTTC
J: TRBJ2-3; size: many; V: TRBV29-1; D: NA; CDR3: CSVGGLASTDTQYF; DNA: TGCAGCGTTGGAGGCTTGGCTAGCACAGATACGCAGTATTTT